These 25 T cell receptor beta chains were sequenced from one sample in a study of blood T cell repertoires in COVID-19. Produced via immunoSEQ multiplex PCR; TCRdb's table is partial and in-frame only. The table shows about 300,000 clones, with over 75% occurring only once. The specimen was PBMCs or T cells enriched from blood (not recorded which). The receptors shown here come from a man aged 25-45 years who had recovered from COVID-19.

V and J are TRBV7-2 and TRBJ2-1; D is possibly TRBD2 (6 bases). Germline CDR1 SGHTA, CDR2 FQGNSA. This CDR3 has 18 residues. With 0 bases removed from V and 3 bases from J, the gap between germline ends came to 18 bases. CDR3 DNA: TGTGCCAGCAGCTTAGCTTGGATTAGGCGGGGCGGCTACAATGAGCAGTTCTTC. Translated: CASSLAWIRRGGYNEQFF.

CDR3 DNA: TGTGCCAGCAGCTTACAGCGGGGGGGCCCCGGGGAGCTGTTTTTT. Translated: CASSLQRGGPGELFF. The chain uses TRBV5-4 and TRBJ2-2, with TRBD2 identical over 10 bases. There are 15 residues in the CDR3. The V and J ends lost 2 bases and 6 bases, in that order; junction bases with no gene match: 4. Germline-derived CDR1 and CDR2 are SGHNT and YYREEE (reference sequence).

J is TRBJ2-2 and V is TRBV10-3; D is possibly TRBD1 (6 bases). The V end lost 4 bases, the J end lost 6 bases, and 18 bases lay between the germline ends. This CDR3 is 16 amino acids long. Germline loops: CDR1 ENHRY, CDR2 SYGVKD. The CDR3 bases are TGTGCCATCAGTGTGGCTAAATGGACAGATTCCGGGGAGCTGTTTTTT. It translates to CAISVAKWTDSGELFF.

The V and J genes are TRBV30 and TRBJ1-6; 9 nucleotides agree with TRBD1. V shed 3 bases and J 9 bases; nucleotides not matched to a gene: 9. The V gene's germline CDR1 is GTSNPN and CDR2 SVGIG (reference sequence). The CDR3 sequence is 15 residues long. CDR3: CAWRGQGQGGSPLHF. The CDR3 DNA sequence: TGTGCCTGGAGGGGGCAGGGACAGGGAGGTTCACCCCTCCACTTT.

This chain uses TRBV15 with TRBJ1-2, with D possibly matching TRBD1 (6 bases). Germline V gives CDR1 LNHNV, CDR2 YYDKDF (reference sequence). Trimming stripped 1 base from V and 0 bases from J, with 9 bases between. CDR3 length equals 15 residues. For the CDR3, the DNA is TGTGCCACCAGCAGAGGGGGGCCCGCTAACTATGGCTACACCTTC. Its protein is CATSRGGPANYGYTF. Full variable domain (outside the CDR3, taken from reference TRBV15 and TRBJ1-2): DAMVIQNPRYQVTQFGKPVTLSCSQTLNHNVMYWYQQKSSQAPKLLFHYYDKDFNNEADTPDNFQSRRPNTSFCFLDIRSPGLGDTAMYLCATSRGGPANYGYTFGSGTRLTVV.

The chain links TRBV7-2 to TRBJ2-4; the D gene is possibly TRBD2 (6 bases). V was trimmed by 1 base and J by 5 bases, leaving 6 bases between them. The CDR3 contains 13 residues. Germline V gene lookup returns CDR1 SGHTA and CDR2 FQGNSA. The CDR3 coding sequence is TGTGCCAGCAGCTTAGGCGGGGAAAACATTCAGTACTTC. It is translated as CASSLGGENIQYF.

This chain uses TRBV30 with TRBJ2-2; 9 bases map to TRBD2. Germline V gives CDR1 GTSNPN, CDR2 SVGIG (reference sequence). V trimming: 3 bases; J trimming: 0 bases; junction bases outside the gene matches: 2. CDR3 size: 15 residues. The CDR3 spells CAWSPSGTNTGELFF. Written as DNA, the CDR3 is TGTGCCTGGAGCCCTAGCGGGACGAACACCGGGGAGCTGTTTTTT. The whole variable domain, remainder taken from reference TRBV30 and TRBJ2-2, is SQTIHQWPATLVQPVGSPLSLECTVEGTSNPNLYWYRQAAGRGLQLLFYSVGIGQISSEVPQNLSASRPQDRQFILSSKKLLLSDSGFYLCAWSPSGTNTGELFFGEGSRLTVL.

The rearrangement joins TRBV30 to TRBJ1-1; unclear D gene. The CDR3 extends over 13 amino acids. The V and J ends lost 8 bases and 3 bases respectively, with 16 bases between them. Germline CDR1 and CDR2: GTSNPN and SVGIG (reference sequence). The CDR3 reads CARQRKADTEAFF. Written as DNA, the CDR3 is TGTGCCCGGCAGCGGAAGGCGGACACTGAAGCTTTCTTT.

The rearrangement links TRBV29-1 to TRBJ2-3; the D gene is possibly TRBD1 (6 bases). Germline loops: CDR1 SQVTM, CDR2 ANQGSEA. V lost 5 bases, J lost 2 bases, and 23 bases lay in between. This CDR3 spans 17 amino acids. This CDR3 reads CSVIPYTGKGDTDTQYF. The CDR3 DNA reads as TGCAGCGTTATACCTTACACAGGGAAGGGGGACACAGATACGCAGTATTTT.

The chain carries TRBV12-2 and TRBJ2-7; the D call TRBD2 from the table was never checked on the DNA. TRBV12-2 is flagged as a pseudogene. The CDR3 is 12 residues long. The CDR3 loop is CASRPPLYEQYF. The CDR3 DNA reads TGTGCAAGTCGCCCCCCCCTCTACGAGCAGTACTTC.

V is TRBV3-1 (or the pseudogene TRBV3-2) and J is TRBJ1-6; 7 bases align to TRBD1. The V segment lost 3 bases and the J segment 4 bases; nucleotides outside the gene matches: 3. CDR3 length: 15 amino acids. Germline V gene lookup returns CDR1 LGHDT and CDR2 YNNKEL (reference sequence). This CDR3 reads CASSQTGRYNSPLHF. Written as DNA, the CDR3 is TGTGCCAGCAGCCAGACAGGGAGGTATAATTCACCCCTCCACTTT.

Only a few counts were recorded for this clone. The chain recombines TRBV16 with TRBJ2-7, with D uncertain. This CDR3 has 13 residues. V gave up 3 bases and J gave up 2 bases, with 8 bases separating them. Germline V gene sequence: CDR1 KGHSY, CDR2 FQNENV. The CDR3 coding sequence is TGTGCCAGCAGCCATCTCGTTACCTACGAGCAGTACTTC. Translating gives CASSHLVTYEQYF.

This clone was observed a handful of times. V and J are TRBV2 and TRBJ1-3; no firm D call. The CDR3 has 14 residues. With 5 bases removed from V and 0 bases from J, the gap between germline ends came to 8 bases. Looked up from germline, CDR1 is SNHLY and CDR2 is FYNNEI. CDR3 in amino acids: CASSLDFSGNTIYF. The DNA for the CDR3 is TGTGCCAGCAGTTTGGACTTCTCTGGAAACACCATATATTTT.

This chain joins TRBV9 and TRBJ1-4, with D maybe TRBD1 (5 bases). Per germline, CDR1 SGDLS and CDR2 YYNGEE. The V gene lost 2 bases and the J gene lost 3 bases, with 14 bases spanning the gap. The CDR3 is 16 residues long. The CDR3 DNA reads as TGTGCCAGCAGCGTGGGGGGATTCAACGCTAATGAAAAACTGTTTTTT. This gives the protein CASSVGGFNANEKLFF.

The V and J genes are TRBV5-1 and TRBJ1-5; TRBD1 is a possible D gene (5 bases). V was shortened by 2 bases and J by 5 bases, with 11 bases between the two germline ends. This CDR3 spans 14 amino acids. Per the germline V gene, CDR1 is SGHRS and CDR2 is YFSETQ. CDR3 sequence reads: CASSFIGGDQPQHF. In DNA, the CDR3 is TGCGCCAGCAGCTTTATCGGGGGGGATCAGCCCCAGCATTTT. The variable domain in full, with the rest retrieved from reference TRBV5-1 and TRBJ1-5, is KAGVTQTPRYLIKTRGQQVTLSCSPISGHRSVSWYQQTPGQGLQFLFEYFSETQRNKGNFPGRFSGRQFSNSRSEMNVSTLELGDSALYLCASSFIGGDQPQHFGDGTRLSIL.

The V and J genes are TRBV5-1 and TRBJ2-7, with a weak D call TRBD1 (5 bases). In germline, CDR1 is SGHRS, CDR2 YFSETQ. Trimming shortened V by 0 bases and J by 3 bases, and 13 bases separated the two germline ends. This CDR3 has 15 residues. The CDR3 region is CASSLATGSDYEQYF. CDR3 in DNA: TGCGCCAGCAGCTTGGCCACAGGCTCCGACTACGAGCAGTACTTC.

The chain joins TRBV5-1 to TRBJ2-2, with D possibly matching TRBD2 (6 bases). The V end was cut by 3 bases, the J end by 6 bases, with 12 bases between. Germline CDR1 and CDR2: SGHRS and YFSETQ. The CDR3 runs 14 residues. The CDR3 coding sequence is TGCGCCAGCAGCTCGATCGGGAGAGCCGGGGAGCTGTTTTTT. Translation: CASSSIGRAGELFF. Supplemented by reference TRBV5-1 and TRBJ2-2, the full variable domain reads KAGVTQTPRYLIKTRGQQVTLSCSPISGHRSVSWYQQTPGQGLQFLFEYFSETQRNKGNFPGRFSGRQFSNSRSEMNVSTLELGDSALYLCASSSIGRAGELFFGEGSRLTVL.

J is TRBJ1-1 and V is TRBV9, with 7 bases fitting TRBD1. The J segment lost 7 bases and the V segment lost 4 bases, leaving 7 bases of the junction unmatched. CDR1 and CDR2 from the germline V gene are SGDLS and YYNGEE. This CDR3 has 13 amino acids. CDR3 sequence: CASSPTGENEAFF. CDR3 bases: TGTGCCAGCAGCCCAACAGGGGAAAATGAAGCTTTCTTT.

V is TRBV6-5 and J is TRBJ2-7, with 9 nucleotides matching TRBD1. Germline V gene sequence: CDR1 MNHEY, CDR2 SVGAGI. This CDR3 has 15 amino acids. Trimming removed 4 bases from V and 4 bases from J; junction bases left unmatched: 8. Written as DNA, the CDR3 is TGTGCCAGCAGTTCAACGGGACAGGGATATTACGAGCAGTACTTC. Protein: CASSSTGQGYYEQYF.

The chain carries TRBV7-9 and TRBJ2-5, with 8 bases identical to TRBD1. V was pared by 5 bases and J by 5 bases, with 13 bases of the junction left unmatched. The CDR3 covers 16 residues. Looked up from germline, CDR1 is SEHNR and CDR2 is FQNEAQ (reference sequence). CDR3 nucleotides: TGTGCCAGCAGCCTACCCCGAGGACAGGGCGTCGAGACCCAGTACTTC. It is translated as CASSLPRGQGVETQYF.

This clone was seen a single time. The V call is TRBV6-5, the J call TRBJ2-1; D may be TRBD2 (5 bases). The CDR3 has 16 amino acids. Germline CDR1 MNHEY, CDR2 SVGAGI. V lost 0 bases, J lost 0 bases, and 9 bases lay in between. For the CDR3, the DNA is TGTGCCAGCAGTTACTCGGGAGAGATCTCCTACAATGAGCAGTTCTTC. Protein: CASSYSGEISYNEQFF.

The V gene is TRBV19, the J gene TRBJ1-2; 10 bases are shared with TRBD1. The trim removed 10 bases at V and 1 base at J, leaving 6 bases unmatched. CDR3 length equals 14 residues. Germline V lookup: CDR1 LNHDA, CDR2 SQIVND (reference sequence). CDR3 nucleotides: TGTGCCACCAAGCGGGACAGGGGTAACTATGGCTACACCTTC. Translation gives CATKRDRGNYGYTF.

The chain has TRBV5-1 and TRBJ2-5; no clear D. CDR3 size: 14 residues. The germline V gene has CDR1 SGHRS and CDR2 YFSETQ. Between the trimmed V and J ends, which lost 4 bases and 1 base, there was a span of 11 bases. The CDR3 loop is CASSRSSSQETQYF. The CDR3 DNA reads TGCGCCAGCAGCCGGTCCTCTTCCCAAGAGACCCAGTACTTC. The full variable domain, completed using reference TRBV5-1 and TRBJ2-5, is KAGVTQTPRYLIKTRGQQVTLSCSPISGHRSVSWYQQTPGQGLQFLFEYFSETQRNKGNFPGRFSGRQFSNSRSEMNVSTLELGDSALYLCASSRSSSQETQYFGPGTRLLVL.

This chain joins TRBV3-1 (or the pseudogene TRBV3-2) and TRBJ2-7; TRBD1 matches 7 bases. Germline loops: CDR1 LGHDT, CDR2 YNNKEL (reference sequence). CDR3 length equals 15 residues. Trimming removed 0 bases from V and 4 bases from J; junction bases left unmatched: 6. CDR3 sequence (DNA): TGTGCCAGCAGCCAAGACGTTGGGACAGCTTACGAGCAGTACTTC. It encodes CASSQDVGTAYEQYF.

The rearrangement uses TRBV6-5 and TRBJ1-2, with 7 bases identical to TRBD1. The CDR3 extends over 13 amino acids. The germline V gene encodes CDR1 MNHEY and CDR2 SVGAGI. Trimming removed 6 bases from V and 7 bases from J; junction bases left unmatched: 8. The CDR3 reads CASRRTGSSGYTF. CDR3 nucleotide sequence: TGTGCCAGCAGGAGGACAGGCTCAAGTGGCTACACCTTC.